Following are 26 T cell receptor beta chains from one sample sequenced in a study of CD8 T cells in ankylosing spondylitis (dated by TCRdb to about 2017). Their recognized antigens are unknown. Study-wide conclusions, independent of this receptor: Blood from ankylosing spondylitis patients appeared to be characterized by a TCR beta motif made up of under 10 highly homologous amino acid variants.

The library was generated by 5' RACE. The instrument was an Illumina HiSeq 2500. TCRdb trimmed public reads at Q25 via fastp, called clones via MiXCR and kept in-frame beta chains. Rows with one shared CDR3 protein collapse into an entry with the most common genes and DNA. The sample table holds some 450,000 distinct CDR3 sequences, of which over 15% were seen once. Approximately 1% of the sample is taken by the ten largest. Source material: blood, either unsorted or a sorted T cell fraction (not recorded which). The receptors come from a male donor with ankylosing spondylitis.

This chain links TRBV12-3 or TRBV12-4 with TRBJ2-1; 16 bases match TRBD2. After removal of 6 bases from V and 4 bases from J, the junction contained 6 bases not matched to a gene. The CDR3 length is 17 residues. CDR3 in DNA: TGTGCCAGCAGGGGACTAGCGGGGGGGCTTCGATACAATGAGCAGTTCTTC. Its protein is CASRGLAGGLRYNEQFF.

The chain uses TRBV20-1 and TRBJ2-3, with D hard to call. The CDR3 has 12 residues. V was pared by 0 bases and J by 2 bases, with 3 bases between. Per the germline V gene, CDR1 is DFQATT and CDR2 is SNEGSKA (reference sequence). CDR3 protein: CSAREPTDTQYF. Written as DNA, the CDR3 is TGCAGTGCTAGAGAGCCCACAGATACGCAGTATTTT.

This chain joins TRBV29-1 and TRBJ2-3, with D possibly TRBD1 on 5 matching bases. The CDR3 consists of 16 residues. V was shortened by 1 base and J by 2 bases, with 16 bases between the two germline ends. CDR1 is SQVTM and CDR2 is ANQGSEA in the germline V gene. CDR3 nucleotides: TGCAGCGTTGAAGTACTGGACATCAAGCCCACAGATACGCAGTATTTT. Its protein is CSVEVLDIKPTDTQYF.

This clonotype has only one observation. CDR3 DNA sequence: TGCGCCAGCAGCCAAGGGTTAGCGGGGGGAGTCAATGAGCAGTTCTTC. Translated, it gives CASSQGLAGGVNEQFF. This sequence joins TRBV4-1 and TRBJ2-1; TRBD2 matches 10 bases. The J segment lost 6 bases and the V segment lost 1 base, leaving 6 bases of the junction unmatched. CDR1 and CDR2 from the germline V gene are MGHRA and YSYEKL. The CDR3 consists of 16 residues.

The chain couples TRBV20-1 to TRBJ1-5; 9 bases map to TRBD1. This CDR3 comprises 16 residues. After removal of 2 bases from V and 6 bases from J, the junction contained 11 bases not matched to a gene. CDR1 is DFQATT and CDR2 is SNEGSKA in the germline V gene (reference sequence). CDR3: CSARTAGTGWGQPQHF. The CDR3 region has the DNA TGCAGTGCTAGAACCGCCGGGACAGGGTGGGGTCAGCCCCAGCATTTT.

J is TRBJ2-5 and V is TRBV4-1; no firm D call. The CDR3 is made up of 15 amino acids. The ends were cut back, 0 bases at V and 4 bases at J, with 12 bases in the middle. In germline, CDR1 is MGHRA, CDR2 YSYEKL. CDR3: CASSQEFSLGETQYF. The CDR3 DNA is TGCGCCAGCAGCCAAGAGTTTTCTCTGGGAGAGACCCAGTACTTC.

The chain links TRBV7-2 to TRBJ1-2; D remains unclear. CDR1 is SGHTA, CDR2 FQGNSA, per germline. The CDR3 runs 14 residues. Deletions cut 3 bases from V and 8 bases from J, with 16 bases between. CDR3 nucleotides: TGTGCCAGCAGCTTGGCAGGCCAGAGCTGGGGCTACACCTTC. Amino acids: CASSLAGQSWGYTF.

The chain is built from TRBV5-6 and TRBJ2-3, with 12 positions matching TRBD2. CDR3 length: 15 residues. J lost 5 bases, V lost 4 bases, and 5 bases had no gene match. Germline V gene lookup returns CDR1 SGHDT and CDR2 YYEEEE. CDR3 protein: CASSTTSGRKDTQYF. The CDR3 DNA reads as TGTGCCAGCAGCACGACTAGCGGGAGAAAAGATACGCAGTATTTT.

The CDR3 region is CSAREGSSGNTIYF. The CDR3 region has the DNA TGCAGTGCTAGAGAGGGTAGCTCTGGAAACACCATATATTTT. This chain uses TRBV20-1 with TRBJ1-3; no firm D call. V was shortened by 0 bases and J by 0 bases, with 6 bases between the two germline ends. This CDR3 spans 14 amino acids. Germline-derived CDR1 and CDR2 are DFQATT and SNEGSKA (reference sequence).

This clonotype was counted many times. V usage is TRBV20-1 and J usage is TRBJ2-4; weak D call: TRBD1 (5 bases). V lost 6 bases, J lost 6 bases, and 15 bases lay in between. Germline lookup yields CDR1 DFQATT and CDR2 SNEGSKA (reference sequence). The CDR3 has 13 amino acids. CDR3 coding DNA: TGCAGTGCCCCTCAGGGTACTCTAAACATTCAGTACTTC. It yields the protein CSAPQGTLNIQYF.

The rearrangement uses TRBV5-1 and TRBJ2-3; 9 bases align to TRBD1. V shed 5 bases, J shed 4 bases, and the junction held 11 bases outside the gene matches. Germline values: CDR1 SGHRS, CDR2 YFSETQ. This CDR3 spans 16 amino acids. The CDR3 nucleotides read TGCGCCAGCAGTTCAGGGGACAGGGAGTTGGCAGATACGCAGTATTTT. Protein sequence: CASSSGDRELADTQYF.

This clonotype has a handful of counts. The V call is TRBV27, the J call TRBJ1-2, with TRBD1 matching 8 bases. The CDR3 length is 16 residues. The V segment lost 0 bases and the J segment 4 bases; nucleotides outside the gene matches: 7. Germline assignment: CDR1 MNHEY and CDR2 SMNVEV (reference sequence). The CDR3 DNA is TGTGCCAGCAGTTTATCGTACGGACAGGGAGCCTATGGCTACACCTTC. Its protein product is CASSLSYGQGAYGYTF.

The CDR3 reads CASSDRTGHYNEQFF. The DNA of the CDR3 is TGTGCCAGCAGTGACCGAACGGGCCACTACAATGAGCAGTTCTTC. The rearrangement uses TRBV12-3 or TRBV12-4 and TRBJ2-1; no clear D. This CDR3 spans 15 amino acids. V gave up 5 bases and J gave up 3 bases, with 14 bases separating them.

This clonotype was seen a handful of times. For the CDR3, the DNA is TGTGCCAGCAGTGTCCAGGGAAGAAACACCATATATTTT. Amino acids: CASSVQGRNTIYF. The rearrangement uses TRBV2 and TRBJ1-3, with D maybe TRBD1 (5 bases). The ends were cut back, 4 bases at V and 5 bases at J, with 9 bases in the middle. Germline CDR1 SNHLY, CDR2 FYNNEI. This CDR3 is 13 amino acids long.

This clonotype appeared a few times. The genes are TRBV9 and TRBJ2-1; 10 nucleotides agree with TRBD2. V shed 2 bases and J 5 bases; nucleotides not matched to a gene: 1. This CDR3 has 14 residues. The germline V gene has CDR1 SGDLS and CDR2 YYNGEE. CDR3 in DNA: TGTGCCAGCAGCGTTAGCGGGAGGCACAATGAGCAGTTCTTC. As protein: CASSVSGRHNEQFF.

The chain combines TRBV20-1 with TRBJ2-1, with 11 bases aligning to TRBD1. Trimming removed 3 bases from V and 11 bases from J; junction bases left unmatched: 9. The CDR3 runs 14 residues. The germline V gene encodes CDR1 DFQATT and CDR2 SNEGSKA (reference sequence). The CDR3 loop reads CSASAGTGGFKQFF. Here the CDR3 DNA reads TGCAGTGCTAGCGCCGGGACAGGGGGATTTAAGCAGTTCTTC.

The rearrangement links TRBV7-2 to TRBJ1-5; D call uncertain. The germline V gene has CDR1 SGHTA and CDR2 FQGNSA. CDR3 length: 12 residues. V was pared by 7 bases and J by 6 bases, with 10 bases between. CDR3 amino acids: CASTVYGQPQHF. The DNA for the CDR3 is TGTGCCAGCACCGTTTATGGTCAGCCCCAGCATTTT.

This clonotype came up many times. DNA of the CDR3: TGTGCCAGCAGCTTAGGATGGGTCACAGAGACCCAGTACTTC. It yields the protein CASSLGWVTETQYF. The chain recombines TRBV11-2 with TRBJ2-5; D unclear. The V gene lost 1 base and the J gene lost 4 bases, with 10 bases spanning the gap. The CDR3 has 14 residues. Germline V gives CDR1 SGHAT, CDR2 FQNNGV.

The chain joins TRBV30 to TRBJ1-2; 8 bases align to TRBD1. The germline gives CDR1 GTSNPN, CDR2 SVGIG (reference sequence). The CDR3 runs to 13 residues. The trim removed 2 bases at V and 3 bases at J, leaving 2 bases unmatched. The CDR3 bases are TGTGCCTGGAGTCGGGGACAGGACTATGGCTACACCTTC. It specifies CAWSRGQDYGYTF.

The V call is TRBV6-2 or TRBV6-3, the J call TRBJ2-1, with 7 positions matching TRBD2. Trimming removed 0 bases from V and 7 bases from J; junction bases left unmatched: 3. Germline V gives CDR1 MNHEY, CDR2 SVGEGT. The CDR3 consists of 14 residues. As DNA, the CDR3 is TGTGCCAGCAGTTACTCGGGAGGGCCGAATGAGCAGTTCTTC. Its protein is CASSYSGGPNEQFF.

The rearrangement uses TRBV5-6 and TRBJ2-7; the D is unclear. Trimming took off 6 bases at V and 2 bases at J, with 18 bases between the two ends. CDR3 length: 15 residues. Germline CDR1 SGHDT, CDR2 YYEEEE. Here the CDR3 DNA reads TGTGCCAGCACCACCCGCGGCAGGTCGACCTACGAGCAGTACTTC. Residues: CASTTRGRSTYEQYF.

This clonotype was found once. A single base separates this from a much larger clone, so it may be a read error. The CDR3 does not close with the conserved phenylalanine or tryptophan, likely indicating a read error. The rearrangement links TRBV20-1 to TRBJ1-4; D possibly corresponds to TRBD1 (5 bases). V was pared by 3 bases and J by 1 base, with 18 bases between. This CDR3 is built from 17 residues. Germline V CDR1 and CDR2: DFQATT, SNEGSKA (reference sequence). CDR3: CSASGFGREETNEKLFS. Written as DNA, the CDR3 is TGCAGTGCTAGTGGGTTCGGCAGGGAGGAAACTAATGAAAAACTGTTTTCT.

This rearrangement joins TRBV2 to TRBJ2-1, with 12 bases fitting TRBD2. Trimming at V came to 1 base and at J to 16 bases, leaving 8 bases not matched to a gene. The CDR3 is 14 residues long. Germline V gene sequence: CDR1 SNHLY, CDR2 FYNNEI. This chain's CDR3 is CASSEGLAGVKFFF. For the CDR3, the DNA is TGTGCCAGCAGTGAAGGACTAGCGGGAGTGAAATTTTTCTTC.

This clonotype was observed a handful of times. V usage is TRBV20-1 and J usage is TRBJ1-5, with 7 bases matching TRBD1. The V segment lost 3 bases and the J segment 4 bases; nucleotides outside the gene matches: 12. The CDR3 totals 16 residues. Germline V gene sequence: CDR1 DFQATT, CDR2 SNEGSKA (reference sequence). CDR3: CSARSGGRSGNQPQHF. CDR3 DNA: TGCAGTGCTAGGTCAGGGGGGAGGTCTGGAAATCAGCCCCAGCATTTT.

The CDR3: CASTPGWGNEQFF. As DNA, the CDR3 is TGTGCCAGCACCCCCGGGTGGGGCAATGAGCAGTTCTTC. The rearrangement joins TRBV12-3 or TRBV12-4 to TRBJ2-1; D gene unclear. The CDR3 has 13 residues. The germline V and J ends were trimmed by 7 bases and 6 bases, with 13 bases remaining between them.

Only a few counts were recorded for this clonotype. V is TRBV5-1 and J is TRBJ2-4; D call uncertain. Germline V lookup: CDR1 SGHRS, CDR2 YFSETQ. V was pared by 3 bases and J by 1 base, with 11 bases between. This CDR3 spans 15 amino acids. CDR3 in amino acids: CASSSGPAAKNIQYF. The CDR3 bases are TGCGCCAGCAGCTCCGGCCCTGCGGCCAAAAACATTCAGTACTTC.